The T cell receptor beta chain described here comes from a study of blood T cell repertoires in COVID-19. Assay: immunoSEQ multiplex PCR; the TCRdb copy retains only in-frame clones and omits some. The sample holds around 250,000 clones, around 82% seen once. The trim removed 2 bases at V and 4 bases at J, leaving 1 base unmatched. The CDR3 has 14 amino acids. Germline assignment: CDR1 LGHDT and CDR2 YNNKEL (reference sequence). The chain couples TRBV3-1 (or the pseudogene TRBV3-2) to TRBJ2-1; 8 positions agree with TRBD2. The sample consisted of peripheral blood. The origin of this receptor is a man at least 80 years old with acute or convalescent COVID-19. The CDR3 loop reads CASSQPGGYNEQFF. As DNA, the CDR3 is TGTGCCAGCAGCCAACCGGGGGGGTACAATGAGCAGTTCTTC.